Below, one T cell receptor (beta chain) is given with its context. In the same sample, other DNA sequences code for this CDR3. This sample is drawn from a study of blood T cell repertoires in COVID-19. Study information: Samples of COVID-19 (acute and convalescent) were obtained from the United States, Italy and Spain. Nucleic acid was either cDNA or gDNA, and it came from T cells, B-cell-depleted T cells, or PBMCs.

Here immunoSEQ multiplex PCR was the method, and the copy in TCRdb shows in-frame clones only, minus some. This table has 350,000 to 550,000 clones, 75% to 90% appearing once. Input material: PBMCs or T cells enriched from blood (not recorded which). The receptor was isolated from a young man who had recovered from COVID-19.

CDR3 amino acids: CASSQGQGAYEQYF. In DNA form, the CDR3 reads TGCGCCAGCAGCCAAGGCCAGGGCGCCTACGAGCAGTACTTC. The chain employs TRBV4-1 and TRBJ2-7; tentative D call: TRBD1 (5 bases). V dropped 1 base and J dropped 2 bases, with 9 bases sitting between them. CDR3 length: 14 residues. Germline V gene sequence: CDR1 MGHRA, CDR2 YSYEKL.